This T cell receptor (beta chain) was documented in a study of kidney transplant recipient with SARS-CoV-2 infection. The ends lost 1 base at V and 0 bases at J; junction bases unmatched: 5. From germline, CDR1 is SGHDT and CDR2 YYEEEE. CDR3 size: 17 residues. Many counts were recorded for this clonotype. MiXCR, run by TCRdb on the reads, gives a single entry per CDR3 protein. The sample carries 200,000 to 250,000 distinct CDR3 sequences, less than 35% recorded once. The clonotype was recovered from a male patient aged 25-45 years who had COVID-19 and was a kidney transplant recipient. Some T cells may be provided by the graft donor. The sequences come from a blood sample, collected at baseline and between days 110 and 120 from a kidney transplant recipient. This chain links TRBV5-6 with TRBJ1-5; 9 bases agree with TRBD1. The DNA for the CDR3 is TGTGCCAGCAGCTTGCAGACAGGGGGTTATAGCAATCAGCCCCAGCATTTT. Protein: CASSLQTGGYSNQPQHF.